The following is a TCR beta chain sequence with its context. Germline V lookup: CDR1 KGHSH, CDR2 LQKENI. The trim removed 4 bases at V and 5 bases at J, leaving 4 bases unmatched. The CDR3 runs to 14 residues. The data were produced by immunoSEQ multiplex PCR, yet TCRdb's version contains in-frame clones alone and is incomplete. The table includes 110,000 or so clones, 75% to 90% detected once. These data belong to a study of blood T cell repertoires in COVID-19. The chain joins TRBV18 to TRBJ1-5, with TRBD1 identical over 8 bases. This clonotype originated in a woman aged 55-69 years with COVID-19, enrolled during active disease. Sequences were obtained from peripheral blood. CDR3 sequence reads: CASSRGQGYQPQHF. CDR3 coding DNA: TGTGCCAGCTCACGCGGACAGGGATATCAGCCCCAGCATTTT.